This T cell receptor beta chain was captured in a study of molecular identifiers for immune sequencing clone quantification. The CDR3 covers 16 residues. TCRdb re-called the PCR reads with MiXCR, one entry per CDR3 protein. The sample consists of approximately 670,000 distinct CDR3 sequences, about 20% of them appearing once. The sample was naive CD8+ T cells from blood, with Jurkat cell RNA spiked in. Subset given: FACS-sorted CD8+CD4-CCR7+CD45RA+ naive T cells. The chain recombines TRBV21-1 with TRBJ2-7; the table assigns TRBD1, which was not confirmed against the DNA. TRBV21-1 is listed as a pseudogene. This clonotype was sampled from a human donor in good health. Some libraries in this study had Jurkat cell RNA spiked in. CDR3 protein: CASSKVDRFISYEQYF. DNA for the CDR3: TGTGCCAGCAGCAAAGTAGACAGGTTTATTTCCTACGAGCAGTACTTC.